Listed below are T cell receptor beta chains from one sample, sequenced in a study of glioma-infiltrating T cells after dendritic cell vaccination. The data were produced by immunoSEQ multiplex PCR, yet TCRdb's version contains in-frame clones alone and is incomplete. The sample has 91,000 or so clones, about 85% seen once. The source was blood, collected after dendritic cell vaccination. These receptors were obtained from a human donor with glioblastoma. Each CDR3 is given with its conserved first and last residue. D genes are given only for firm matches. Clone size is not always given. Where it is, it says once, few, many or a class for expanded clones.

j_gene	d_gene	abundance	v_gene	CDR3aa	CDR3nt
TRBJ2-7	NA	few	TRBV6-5	CASSYGPEQYF	TGTGCCAGCAGTTACGGCCCCGAGCAGTACTTC
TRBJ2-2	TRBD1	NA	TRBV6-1	CASSEQRDRVSGELFF	TGTGCCAGCAGTGAACAACGAGACAGGGTCTCCGGGGAGCTGTTTTTT
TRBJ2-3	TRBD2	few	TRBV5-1	CASSPRTSGSTDTQYF	TGCGCCAGCAGCCCAAGGACTAGCGGTAGCACAGATACGCAGTATTTT
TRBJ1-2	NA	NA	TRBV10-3	CAISESSVSGYTF	TGTGCCATCAGTGAGTCTTCTGTGAGTGGCTACACCTTC
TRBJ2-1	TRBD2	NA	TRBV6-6	CASSGLAGGNNEQFF	TGTGCCAGCAGTGGGCTAGCGGGAGGTAACAATGAGCAGTTCTTC
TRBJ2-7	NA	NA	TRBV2	CASSDFPSGVYRYEQYF	TGTGCCAGCAGTGATTTCCCCTCAGGGGTTTATCGCTACGAGCAGTACTTC
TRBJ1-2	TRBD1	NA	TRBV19	CASSIDGRDRPLYGYTF	TGTGCCAGTAGTATAGATGGCCGGGACAGGCCCCTGTATGGCTACACCTTC
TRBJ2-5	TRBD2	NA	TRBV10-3	CAISEFPTGELAGEETQYF	TGTGCCATCAGTGAGTTTCCAACTGGTGAGCTAGCGGGTGAAGAGACCCAGTACTTC
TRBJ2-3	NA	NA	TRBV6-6	CASTLTNTQYF	TGTGCCTCCACGTTAACAAATACGCAGTATTTT
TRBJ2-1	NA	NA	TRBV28	CASSPALAIPYNEQFF	TGTGCCAGCAGTCCCGCTTTAGCGATACCCTACAATGAGCAGTTCTTC
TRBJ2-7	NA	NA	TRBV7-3	CASSLTQGNEQYF	TGTGCCAGCAGCTTAACTCAGGGAAACGAGCAGTACTTC
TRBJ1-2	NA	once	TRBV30	CAWRYIGGNYGYTF	TGTGCCTGGAGGTATATAGGGGGAAACTATGGCTACACCTTC
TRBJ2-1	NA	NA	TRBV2	CASSETEPYHNEQFF	TGTGCCAGCAGTGAAACCGAGCCTTATCACAATGAGCAGTTCTTC
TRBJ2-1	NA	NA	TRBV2	CASSEWTANEQFF	TGTGCCAGCAGTGAATGGACTGCCAATGAGCAGTTCTTC
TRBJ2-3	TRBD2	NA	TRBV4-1	CASSHPGLAGLGTQYF	TGCGCCAGCAGCCATCCGGGACTAGCGGGATTAGGCACGCAGTATTTT
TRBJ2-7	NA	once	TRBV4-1	CASSHNRGEQYF	TGCGCCAGCAGCCATAATAGGGGCGAGCAGTACTTC
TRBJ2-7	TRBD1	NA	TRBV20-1	CSATTGTEQYF	TGCAGTGCTACGACAGGGACCGAGCAGTACTTC
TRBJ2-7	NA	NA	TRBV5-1	CASSLGIQELFYEQYF	TGCGCCAGCAGCCTCGGAATTCAGGAATTGTTCTACGAGCAGTACTTC
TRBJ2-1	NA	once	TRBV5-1	CASSLQGFSYNEQFF	TGCGCCAGCAGCTTACAGGGTTTCTCCTACAATGAGCAGTTCTTC
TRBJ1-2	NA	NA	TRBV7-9	CASSALQGSDGYTF	TGTGCCAGCAGCGCCCTACAGGGATCGGATGGCTACACCTTC
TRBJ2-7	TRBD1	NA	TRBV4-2	CASSPGQGLGEQYF	TGTGCCAGCAGCCCGGGACAGGGTTTGGGGGAGCAGTACTTC
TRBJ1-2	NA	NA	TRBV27	CASSLSGSYGYTF	TGTGCCAGCAGTTTATCTGGGAGCTATGGCTACACCTTC
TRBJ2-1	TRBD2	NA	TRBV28	CASTPTSGRHNEQFF	TGTGCCAGCACCCCGACTAGCGGACGTCACAATGAGCAGTTCTTC
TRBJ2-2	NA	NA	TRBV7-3	CASSLWGDYTGELFF	TGTGCCAGCAGCTTGTGGGGAGATTACACCGGGGAGCTGTTTTTT
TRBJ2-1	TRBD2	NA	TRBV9	CASSETSGRIYNEQFF	TGTGCCAGCAGCGAGACTAGCGGGAGGATCTACAATGAGCAGTTCTTC
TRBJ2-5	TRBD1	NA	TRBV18	CASSQGQEETQYF	TGTGCCAGCTCACAGGGACAGGAAGAGACCCAGTACTTC
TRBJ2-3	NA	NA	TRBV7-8	CASSLGPDTQYF	TGTGCCAGCAGCTTAGGGCCAGATACGCAGTATTTT
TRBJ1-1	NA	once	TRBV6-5	CASSLRQPTEAFF	TGTGCCAGCAGCCTAAGACAGCCGACTGAAGCTTTCTTT
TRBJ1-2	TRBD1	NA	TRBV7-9	CASRSGQGENYGYTF	TGTGCCAGCAGAAGTGGACAGGGAGAGAACTATGGCTACACCTTC
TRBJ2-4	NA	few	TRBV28	CASSSGGIQNIQYF	TGTGCCAGCAGTTCTGGCGGGATTCAAAACATTCAGTACTTC
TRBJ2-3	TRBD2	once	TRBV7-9	CASSLEAGEWYF	TGTGCCAGCAGCTTAGAGGCGGGGGAATGGTATTTT
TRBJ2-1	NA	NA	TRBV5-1	CASSFPRQRSSYNEQFF	TGCGCCAGCAGCTTCCCTCGGCAGCGGTCCTCCTACAATGAGCAGTTCTTC
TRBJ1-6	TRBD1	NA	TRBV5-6	CASSFGQGNSPLHF	TGTGCCAGCAGCTTTGGACAGGGTAATTCACCCCTCCACTTT
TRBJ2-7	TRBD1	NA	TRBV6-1	CASSEVVQGDYEQYF	TGTGCCAGCAGTGAAGTGGTACAGGGGGACTACGAGCAGTACTTC
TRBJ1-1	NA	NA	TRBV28	CASRANTEAFF	TGTGCCAGCAGGGCCAACACTGAAGCTTTCTTT
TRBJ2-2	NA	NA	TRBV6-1	CASSSRQAGAGELFF	TGTGCCAGCAGCTCTAGACAGGCTGGGGCCGGGGAGCTGTTTTTT
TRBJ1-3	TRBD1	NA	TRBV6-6	CASSRDRGPGNTIYF	TGTGCCAGCAGCCGGGACAGGGGGCCGGGAAACACCATATATTTT
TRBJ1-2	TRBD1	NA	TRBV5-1	CASRLGQGPGYTF	TGCGCCAGCAGATTGGGACAGGGACCGGGCTACACCTTC
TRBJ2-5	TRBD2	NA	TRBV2	CASSDRGRAQYF	TGTGCCAGCAGTGACCGGGGGAGGGCCCAGTACTTC
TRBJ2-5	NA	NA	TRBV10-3	CAISEASVETQYF	TGTGCCATCAGTGAGGCGAGCGTCGAGACCCAGTACTTC
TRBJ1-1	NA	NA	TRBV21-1	CASSRSRFAEAFF	TGTGCCAGCAGCAGGAGTCGGTTCGCTGAAGCTTTCTTT
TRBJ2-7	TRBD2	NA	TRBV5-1	CASSSGLGPYEQYF	TGCGCCAGCAGCTCCGGACTAGGGCCGTACGAGCAGTACTTC
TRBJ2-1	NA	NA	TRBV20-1	CSARLYNEQFF	TGCAGTGCTAGACTCTACAATGAGCAGTTCTTC
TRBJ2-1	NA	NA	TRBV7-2	CASSLDRGSYNEQFF	TGTGCCAGCAGCTTAGATAGGGGTTCCTACAATGAGCAGTTCTTC
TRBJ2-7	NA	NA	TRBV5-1	CASSPQTGTNEQYF	TGCGCCAGCAGCCCCCAAACAGGGACGAACGAGCAGTACTTC
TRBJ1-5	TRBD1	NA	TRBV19	CASSLNRGSFGNQPQHF	TGTGCCAGTAGTTTGAACAGGGGTTCGTTTGGCAATCAGCCCCAGCATTTT